This T cell receptor beta chain emerged from a study of CD8+ T cells in alopecia areata. Study-level background: Treatment of the treated patients consisted of oral tofacitinib, 5 to 10 mg twice daily. The study, taken as a whole, reports: A large proportion of expanded lesional clones were detected persisting in scalp and blood during tofacitinib.

Comments on this clone: Its antigen remains unknown.

The authors extracted RNA and reverse transcribed it into cDNA as the sequencing template. Only in-frame clones appear in the TCRdb table, and some are missing; sequencing was by immunoSEQ multiplex PCR. The table includes about 210,000 clones, 50% to 75% detected once. Germline V lookup: CDR1 LGHNA, CDR2 YSLEER. Trimming cost V 3 bases and J 5 bases; bases outside gene matches: 2. The length of the CDR3 is 15 residues. Regarding treatment: oral pan-JAK inhibitor, 5-10 mg twice daily. Lesional scalp punch biopsies and peripheral blood came from alopecia areata patients. The TCR sequence derives from a human donor with alopecia areata. The material sequenced was CD4+ T cells sorted from blood, taken at week 4, from a patient treated with tofacitinib. V is TRBV4-3 and J is TRBJ1-4, with 11 bases matching TRBD1. The chain's CDR3 is CASSQDRGRNEKLFF. CDR3 coding DNA: TGCGCCAGCAGCCAGGACAGGGGGCGCAATGAAAAACTGTTTTTT.